This paragraph reports one T cell receptor (beta chain). Its antigen is currently unknown. These data belong to a study of cytomegalovirus exposure and HLA in healthy donors. 60 Vbeta and 13 Jbeta primers were used in PCR. As handled by the study authors: Some 10 million shared chains were among the about 80 million unique TCR beta chains that a later analysis counted. Clones were read by immunoSEQ multiplex PCR, and TCRdb kept only the in-frame ones, dropping some. Clone size and the V and J calls come from that table; the DNA yielded D and trimming. The table has 130,000 to 150,000 clones, approximately 73% seen once; the top ten hold 1.5% to 2%. Study outcomes and limitations: In a later analysis, parvovirus B19, influenza, CMV and Epstein-Barr virus appeared linked to several top co-occurrence clusters. According to an earlier analysis, most TCR beta V segments yielded productive rearrangements about 87% or about 30% of the time. The majority of CMV-associated TCR beta chains were reported as apparently HLA-restricted in a later analysis.

The CDR3 covers 13 residues. Per the germline V gene, CDR1 is SQVTM and CDR2 is ANQGSEA. With V trimmed by 1 base and J by 7 bases, 7 bases remained unmatched. The source material was PBMCs. This clonotype originated in a woman younger than 30 in good health and CMV-seronegative. The chain links TRBV29-1 to TRBJ2-7; 7 positions match TRBD1. The CDR3 protein is CSVEGQGVGEQYF. The CDR3 bases are TGCAGCGTTGAAGGCCAGGGGGTGGGGGAGCAGTACTTC.